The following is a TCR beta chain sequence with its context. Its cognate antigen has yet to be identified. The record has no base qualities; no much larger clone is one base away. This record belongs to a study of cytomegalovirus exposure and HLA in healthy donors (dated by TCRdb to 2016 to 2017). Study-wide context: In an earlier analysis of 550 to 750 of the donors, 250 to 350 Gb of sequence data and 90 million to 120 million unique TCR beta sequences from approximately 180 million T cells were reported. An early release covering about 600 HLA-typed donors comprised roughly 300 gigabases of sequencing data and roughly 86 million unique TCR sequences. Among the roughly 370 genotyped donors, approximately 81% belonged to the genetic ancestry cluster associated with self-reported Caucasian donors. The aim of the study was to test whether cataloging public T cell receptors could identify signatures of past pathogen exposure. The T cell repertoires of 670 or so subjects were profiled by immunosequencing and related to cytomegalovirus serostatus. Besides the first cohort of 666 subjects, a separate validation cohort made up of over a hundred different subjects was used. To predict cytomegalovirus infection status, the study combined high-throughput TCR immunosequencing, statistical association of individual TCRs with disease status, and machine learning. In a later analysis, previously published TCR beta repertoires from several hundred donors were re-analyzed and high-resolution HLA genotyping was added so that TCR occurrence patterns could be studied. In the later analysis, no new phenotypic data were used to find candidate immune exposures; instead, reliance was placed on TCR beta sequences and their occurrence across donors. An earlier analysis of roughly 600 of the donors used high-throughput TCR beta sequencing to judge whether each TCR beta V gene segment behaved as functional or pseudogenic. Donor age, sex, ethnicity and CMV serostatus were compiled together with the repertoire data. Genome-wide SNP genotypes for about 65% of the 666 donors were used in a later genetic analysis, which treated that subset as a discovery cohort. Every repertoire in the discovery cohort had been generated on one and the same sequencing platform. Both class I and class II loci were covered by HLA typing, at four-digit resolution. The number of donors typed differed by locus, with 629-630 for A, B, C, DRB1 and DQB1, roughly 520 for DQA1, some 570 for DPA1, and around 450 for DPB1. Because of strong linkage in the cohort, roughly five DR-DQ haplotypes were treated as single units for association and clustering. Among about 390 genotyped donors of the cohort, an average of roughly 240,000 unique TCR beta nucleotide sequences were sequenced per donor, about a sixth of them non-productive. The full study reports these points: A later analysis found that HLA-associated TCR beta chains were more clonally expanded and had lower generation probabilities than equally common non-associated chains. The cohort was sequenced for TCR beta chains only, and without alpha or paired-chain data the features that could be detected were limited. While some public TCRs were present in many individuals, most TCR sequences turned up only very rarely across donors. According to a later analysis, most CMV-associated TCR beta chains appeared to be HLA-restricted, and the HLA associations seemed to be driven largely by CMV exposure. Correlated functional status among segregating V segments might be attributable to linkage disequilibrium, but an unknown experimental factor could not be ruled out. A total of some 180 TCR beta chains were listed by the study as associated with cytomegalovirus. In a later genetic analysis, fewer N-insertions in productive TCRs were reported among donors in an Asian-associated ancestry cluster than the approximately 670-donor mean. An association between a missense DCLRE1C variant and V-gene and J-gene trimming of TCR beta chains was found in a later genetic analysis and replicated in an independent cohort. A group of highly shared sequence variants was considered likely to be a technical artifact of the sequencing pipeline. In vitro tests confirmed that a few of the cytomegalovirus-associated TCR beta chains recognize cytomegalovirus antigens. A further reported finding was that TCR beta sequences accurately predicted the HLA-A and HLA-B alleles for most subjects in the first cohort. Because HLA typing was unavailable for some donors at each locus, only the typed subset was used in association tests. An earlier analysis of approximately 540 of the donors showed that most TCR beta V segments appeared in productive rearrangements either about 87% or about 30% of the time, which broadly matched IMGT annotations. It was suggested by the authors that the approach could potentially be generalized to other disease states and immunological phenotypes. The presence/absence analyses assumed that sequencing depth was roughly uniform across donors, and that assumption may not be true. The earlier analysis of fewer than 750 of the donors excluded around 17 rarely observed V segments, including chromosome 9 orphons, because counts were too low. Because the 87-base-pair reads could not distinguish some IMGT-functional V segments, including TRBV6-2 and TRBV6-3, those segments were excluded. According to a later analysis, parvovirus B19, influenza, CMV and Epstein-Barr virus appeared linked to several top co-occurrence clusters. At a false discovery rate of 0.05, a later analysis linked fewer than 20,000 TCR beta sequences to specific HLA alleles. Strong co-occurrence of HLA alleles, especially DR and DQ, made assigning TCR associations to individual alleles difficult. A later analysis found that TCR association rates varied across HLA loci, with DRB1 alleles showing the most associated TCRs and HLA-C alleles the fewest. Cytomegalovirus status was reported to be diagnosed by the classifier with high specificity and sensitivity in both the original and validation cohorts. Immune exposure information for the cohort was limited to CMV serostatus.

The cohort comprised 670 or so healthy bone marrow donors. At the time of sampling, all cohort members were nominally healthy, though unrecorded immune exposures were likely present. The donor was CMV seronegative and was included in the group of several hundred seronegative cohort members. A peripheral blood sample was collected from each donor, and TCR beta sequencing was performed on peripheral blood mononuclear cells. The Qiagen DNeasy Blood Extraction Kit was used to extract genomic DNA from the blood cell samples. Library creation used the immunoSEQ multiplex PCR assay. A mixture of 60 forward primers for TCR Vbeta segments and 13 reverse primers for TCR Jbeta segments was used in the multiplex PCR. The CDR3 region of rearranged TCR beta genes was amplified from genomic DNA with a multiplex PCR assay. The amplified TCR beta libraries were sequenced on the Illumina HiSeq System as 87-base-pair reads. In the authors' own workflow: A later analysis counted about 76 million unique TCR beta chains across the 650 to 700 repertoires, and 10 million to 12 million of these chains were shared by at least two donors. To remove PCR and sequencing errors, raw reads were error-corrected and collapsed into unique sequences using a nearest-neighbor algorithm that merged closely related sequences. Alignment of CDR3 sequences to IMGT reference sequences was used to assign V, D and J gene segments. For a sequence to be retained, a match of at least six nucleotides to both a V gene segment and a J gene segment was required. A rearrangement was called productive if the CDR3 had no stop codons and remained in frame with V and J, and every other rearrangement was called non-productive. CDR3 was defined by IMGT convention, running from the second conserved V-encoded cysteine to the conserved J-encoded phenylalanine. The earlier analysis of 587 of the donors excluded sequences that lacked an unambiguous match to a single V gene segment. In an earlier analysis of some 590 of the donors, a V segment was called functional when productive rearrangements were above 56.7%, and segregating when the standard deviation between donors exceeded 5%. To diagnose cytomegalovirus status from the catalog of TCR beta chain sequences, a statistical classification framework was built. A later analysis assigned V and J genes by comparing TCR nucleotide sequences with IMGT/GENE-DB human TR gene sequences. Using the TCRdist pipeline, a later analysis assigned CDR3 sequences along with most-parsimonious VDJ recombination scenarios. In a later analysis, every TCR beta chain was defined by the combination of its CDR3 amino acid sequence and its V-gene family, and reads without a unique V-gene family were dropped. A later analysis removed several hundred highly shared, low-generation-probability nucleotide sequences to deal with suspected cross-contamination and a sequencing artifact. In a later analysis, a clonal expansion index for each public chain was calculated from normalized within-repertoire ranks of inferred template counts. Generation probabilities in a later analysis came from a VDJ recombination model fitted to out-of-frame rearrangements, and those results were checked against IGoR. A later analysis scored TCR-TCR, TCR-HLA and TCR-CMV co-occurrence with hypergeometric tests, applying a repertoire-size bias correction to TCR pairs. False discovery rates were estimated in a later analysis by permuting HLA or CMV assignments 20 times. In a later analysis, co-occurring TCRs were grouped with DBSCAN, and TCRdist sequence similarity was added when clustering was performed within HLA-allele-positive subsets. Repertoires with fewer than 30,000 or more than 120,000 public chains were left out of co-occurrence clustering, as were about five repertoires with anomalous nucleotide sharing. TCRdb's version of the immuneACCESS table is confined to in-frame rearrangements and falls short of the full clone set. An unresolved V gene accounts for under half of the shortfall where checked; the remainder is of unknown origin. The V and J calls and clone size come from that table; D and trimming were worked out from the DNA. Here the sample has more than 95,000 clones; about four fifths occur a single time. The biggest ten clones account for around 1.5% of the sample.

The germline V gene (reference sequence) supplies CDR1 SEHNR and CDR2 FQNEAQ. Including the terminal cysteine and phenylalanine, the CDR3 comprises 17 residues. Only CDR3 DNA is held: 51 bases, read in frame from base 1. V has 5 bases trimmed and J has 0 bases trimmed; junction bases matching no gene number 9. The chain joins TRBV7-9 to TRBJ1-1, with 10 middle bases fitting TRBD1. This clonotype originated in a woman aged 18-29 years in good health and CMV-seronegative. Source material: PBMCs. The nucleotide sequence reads TGTGCCAGCAGCCCTAGGCCCGGGACAGGGGTGAACACTGAAGCTTTCTTT. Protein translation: CASSPRPGTGVNTEAFF.